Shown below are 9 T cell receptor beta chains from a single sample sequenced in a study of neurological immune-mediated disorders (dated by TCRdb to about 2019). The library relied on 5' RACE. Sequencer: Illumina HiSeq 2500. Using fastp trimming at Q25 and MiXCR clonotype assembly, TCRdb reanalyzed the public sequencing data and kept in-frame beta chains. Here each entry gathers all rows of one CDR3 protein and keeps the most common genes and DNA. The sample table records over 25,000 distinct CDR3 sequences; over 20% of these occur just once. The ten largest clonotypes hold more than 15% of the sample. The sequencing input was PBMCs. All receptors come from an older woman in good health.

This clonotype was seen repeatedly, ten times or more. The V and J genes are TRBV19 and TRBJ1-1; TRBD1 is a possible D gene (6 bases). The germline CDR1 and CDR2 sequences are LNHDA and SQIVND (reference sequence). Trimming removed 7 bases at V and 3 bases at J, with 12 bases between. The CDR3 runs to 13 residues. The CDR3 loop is CASIDRTDTEAFF. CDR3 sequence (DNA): TGTGCCAGTATTGATCGGACAGACACTGAAGCTTTCTTT.

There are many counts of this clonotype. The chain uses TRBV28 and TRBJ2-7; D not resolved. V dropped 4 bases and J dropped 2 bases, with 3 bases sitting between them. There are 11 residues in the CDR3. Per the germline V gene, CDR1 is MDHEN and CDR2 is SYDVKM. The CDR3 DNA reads TGTGCCAGCAGTTCCGCCTACGAGCAGTACTTC. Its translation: CASSSAYEQYF.

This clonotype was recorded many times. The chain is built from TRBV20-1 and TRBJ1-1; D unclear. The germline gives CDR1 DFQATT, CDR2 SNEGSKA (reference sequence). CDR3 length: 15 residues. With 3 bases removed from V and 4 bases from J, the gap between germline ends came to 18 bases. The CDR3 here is CSASVSALIGTEAFF. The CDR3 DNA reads TGCAGTGCTAGCGTGTCGGCCTTGATAGGCACTGAAGCTTTCTTT.

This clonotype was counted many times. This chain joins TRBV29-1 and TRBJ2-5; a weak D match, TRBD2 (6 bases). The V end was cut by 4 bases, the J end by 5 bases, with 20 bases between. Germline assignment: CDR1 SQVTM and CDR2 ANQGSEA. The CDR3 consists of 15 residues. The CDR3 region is CSVVGLSSRGETQYF. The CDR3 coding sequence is TGCAGCGTTGTTGGGTTGAGCAGCCGGGGGGAGACCCAGTACTTC.

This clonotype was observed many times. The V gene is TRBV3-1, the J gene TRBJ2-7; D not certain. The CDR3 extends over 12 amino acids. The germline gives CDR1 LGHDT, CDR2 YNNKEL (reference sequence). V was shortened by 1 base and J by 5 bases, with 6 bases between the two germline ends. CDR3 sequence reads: CASSQVENEQYF. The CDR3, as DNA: TGTGCCAGCAGCCAAGTGGAAAACGAGCAGTACTTC.

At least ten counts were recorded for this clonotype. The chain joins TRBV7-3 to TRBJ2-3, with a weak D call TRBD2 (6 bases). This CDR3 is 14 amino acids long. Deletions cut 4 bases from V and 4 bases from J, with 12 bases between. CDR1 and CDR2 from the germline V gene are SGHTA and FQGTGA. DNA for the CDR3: TGTGCCAGCAGCTCCCCGGGAGCTGCAGATACGCAGTATTTT. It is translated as CASSSPGAADTQYF. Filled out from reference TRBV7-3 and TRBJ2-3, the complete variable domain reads GAGVSQTPSNKVTEKGKYVELRCDPISGHTALYWYRQSLGQGPEFLIYFQGTGAADDSGLPNDRFFAVRPEGSVSTLKIQRTERGDSAVYLCASSSPGAADTQYFGPGTRLTVL.

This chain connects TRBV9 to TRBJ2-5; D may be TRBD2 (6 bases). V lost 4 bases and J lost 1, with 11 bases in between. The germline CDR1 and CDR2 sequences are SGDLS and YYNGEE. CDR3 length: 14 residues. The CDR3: CASSPGLLQETQYF. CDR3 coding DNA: TGTGCCAGCAGCCCCGGACTACTCCAAGAGACCCAGTACTTC.

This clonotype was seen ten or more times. This chain's CDR3 is CASSYLSGRASGANVLTF. The CDR3 coding sequence is TGTGCCAGCAGTTACCTTAGCGGGAGGGCTTCTGGGGCCAACGTCCTGACTTTC. The rearrangement links TRBV6-5 to TRBJ2-6; 11 bases align to TRBD2. J lost 1 base, V lost 2 bases, and 4 bases had no gene match. This CDR3 is 18 amino acids long. CDR1 and CDR2 from the germline V gene are MNHEY and SVGAGI.

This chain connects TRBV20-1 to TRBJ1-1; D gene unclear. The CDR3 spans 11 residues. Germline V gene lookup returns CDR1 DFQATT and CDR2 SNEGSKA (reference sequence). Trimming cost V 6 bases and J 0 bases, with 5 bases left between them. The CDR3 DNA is TGCAGTGCCGGTATGAACACTGAAGCTTTCTTT. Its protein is CSAGMNTEAFF.